The clone carrying this T cell receptor beta chain appeared many times. This sample was included in a study of T-cell reconstitution after alpha-beta-depleted transplantation in children. The germline V gene has CDR1 DFQATT and CDR2 SNEGSKA (reference sequence). The ends lost 6 bases at V and 7 bases at J; junction bases unmatched: 6. The length of the CDR3 is 13 residues. Unique molecular identifiers were incorporated when the TCRbeta library was constructed. A single record per CDR3 protein comes from TCRdb applying MiXCR to the PCR reads. In the table there are under 300,000 distinct CDR3 sequences, roughly 12% of which are singletons.

The TCR comes from a male patient between 2 and 15 years old who had a stem cell transplant for chronic granulomatous disease, so the T cells may come from the graft donor. This chain links TRBV20-1 with TRBJ1-2; 12 bases agree with TRBD1. The sample here was peripheral blood, taken 180 days after TCRalphabeta/CD19-depleted stem cell transplant. Here the CDR3 reads CSARDRGLVGYTF. In nucleotides, the CDR3 is TGCAGTGCCCGGGACAGGGGGCTTGTTGGCTACACCTTC.